The clone carrying this TCR beta chain was seen ten or more times. Its cognate antigen is unknown. The data were obtained in a study of beta chain features in type 1 diabetes. Background on the study: Age, gender and cell yields were alike across patients and healthy donors. All samples together contributed approximately 100 million sorted cells for examination. Whole-study findings and limits: For Type 1 diabetes patients, all four CD4+ subsets carried TCRB CDR3s that were moderately but significantly shorter.

Over 95% purity was reached by all sorted populations. Of the isolated RNA, all was reverse transcribed, and so the sequenced material was expressed TCRB transcripts. Naive, central memory and regulatory T cell samples produced a mean of approximately 4 million reads. Repertoires were generated with immunoSEQ multiplex PCR, while TCRdb's copy carries only in-frame clones and drops some. The sample lists roughly 300,000 clones; approximately 9.9% were seen once. This CDR3 region has 13 residues. V lost 6 bases and J lost 6, with 15 bases in between. The sequence was collected from a man aged 25-40 years with type 1 diabetes. V usage is TRBV23-1 and J usage is TRBJ2-7, with D possibly being TRBD1 or TRBD2 (5 bases each). TRBV23-1 has ORF status, its function being uncertain. Sequenced material: central memory CD4+ T cells from blood. The CDR3 sequence: CASSAREWGEQYF. CDR3 in DNA: TGCGCCAGCAGCGCCAGGGAGTGGGGCGAGCAGTACTTC.